This T cell receptor beta chain was profiled in a study of blood T cell repertoires in COVID-19. The length of the CDR3 is 15 residues. CDR1 is SGDLS and CDR2 is YYNGEE in the germline V gene. The germline V and J ends were trimmed by 7 bases and 5 bases, with 21 bases remaining between them. Sequenced by immunoSEQ multiplex PCR; TCRdb stores in-frame clones only, minus some. The sample lists around 380,000 clones, roughly 80% seen once, with around 1% in the top ten. This chain joins TRBV9 and TRBJ2-5, with D possibly being TRBD1 (7 bases). The sequenced sample was peripheral blood. The receptor was isolated from a human donor with acute or convalescent COVID-19. The donor label of this sample is uncertain. The CDR3 sequence: CASDPGTPGGETQYF. CDR3 nucleotide sequence: TGTGCCAGCGACCCCGGGACCCCAGGGGGGGAGACCCAGTACTTC.